What follows describes a single T cell receptor (beta chain). Its antigen is unknown. Trimming took 4 bases from V and 10 from J; bases not matched to a gene: 5. This CDR3 spans 13 amino acids. In germline, CDR1 is SGHRS, CDR2 YFSETQ. This record belongs to a study of T cell responses to AZD1222 COVID-19 vaccine. General study results and limits: Unmutated regions of variants are reportedly targeted by nearly half of spike-specific TCRs. Most donors were white British and more were female, and clonal diversity was possibly underestimated. Spike was spanned by vaccine-associated CD4 TCRs, with dominance at 160-218 and 743-854.

Method: immunoSEQ multiplex PCR; TCRdb's copy keeps in-frame clones and lacks some. Among about 120,000 clones, 88% were seen once, and the ten largest hold approximately 18%. The input for sequencing was peripheral blood, taken on day 0 of MenACWY control vaccination. This clonotype was obtained from an adult in good health. V usage is TRBV5-1 and J usage is TRBJ1-1, with 12 positions matching TRBD1. CDR3 region: CASSEGQGASAFF. The DNA for the CDR3 is TGCGCCAGCAGCGAGGGACAGGGGGCGTCAGCTTTCTTT.